The entry below gives a single T cell receptor beta chain sequence along with its context. The antigen remains undetermined. CDR1 is SGHTA and CDR2 is FQGNSA in the germline V gene. V gave up 6 bases and J gave up 7 bases; unmatched junction bases: 6. The CDR3 length is 14 residues. This PCR relied on a set of 60 Vbeta primers and 13 Jbeta primers. Sequencing used immunoSEQ multiplex PCR; TCRdb keeps in-frame clones, though not all of them. Of approximately 79,000 clones listed, about 78% were seen once; the top ten hold approximately 1.6%. The sample comes from a study of cytomegalovirus exposure and HLA in healthy donors. Study-wide results and limits: Previously analyzed data showed that most TCR beta V segments were productive at a frequency of about 90% or about 30%. The authors assumed roughly uniform sequencing depth across donors for presence/absence analyses. Follow-up analysis later connected one missense variant in DCLRE1C with trimming of TCR beta V- and J-genes.

The sequence derives from a man in his forties in good health and CMV-seronegative. The sequenced material came from PBMCs. The gene calls are TRBV7-2 and TRBJ1-5; TRBD1 matches 10 bases. In DNA, the CDR3 is TGTGCCAGCAGTTCCGGGACAGGGGAACAGCCCCAGCATTTT. Protein product: CASSSGTGEQPQHF.